The clone carrying this T cell receptor beta chain was seen at least ten times. Its antigen is currently unknown. This sample is drawn from a study of T cells in Graves' hyperthyroidism and ophthalmopathy. General observations from the study: Before onset, by a median of approximately 5.9 months, the model predicted ophthalmopathy.

From RNA transcripts, TCR beta CDR3 regions were amplified. The HTBI primer set was used in a first-round RT-PCR of the TCR CDR3. From the multiplex PCR reads, TCRdb called clonotypes with MiXCR, one entry per CDR3 protein. Among roughly 350,000 distinct CDR3 sequences listed, approximately 15% were seen once. Patients aged 18 to 65 had newly diagnosed hyperthyroidism lasting under 2 months. J lost 4 bases, V lost 4 bases, and 4 bases had no gene match. This CDR3 is 14 amino acids long. Germline CDR1 is SGHTA and CDR2 is FQGNSA. The sequence was collected from a woman in her twenties or thirties with Graves' hyperthyroidism. Sequenced material: blood. The chain uses TRBV7-2 and TRBJ2-1; TRBD2 matches 7 bases. The CDR3 is CASSSSGTYNEQFF. The DNA of the CDR3 is TGTGCCAGCAGCTCGAGCGGGACTTACAATGAGCAGTTCTTC.